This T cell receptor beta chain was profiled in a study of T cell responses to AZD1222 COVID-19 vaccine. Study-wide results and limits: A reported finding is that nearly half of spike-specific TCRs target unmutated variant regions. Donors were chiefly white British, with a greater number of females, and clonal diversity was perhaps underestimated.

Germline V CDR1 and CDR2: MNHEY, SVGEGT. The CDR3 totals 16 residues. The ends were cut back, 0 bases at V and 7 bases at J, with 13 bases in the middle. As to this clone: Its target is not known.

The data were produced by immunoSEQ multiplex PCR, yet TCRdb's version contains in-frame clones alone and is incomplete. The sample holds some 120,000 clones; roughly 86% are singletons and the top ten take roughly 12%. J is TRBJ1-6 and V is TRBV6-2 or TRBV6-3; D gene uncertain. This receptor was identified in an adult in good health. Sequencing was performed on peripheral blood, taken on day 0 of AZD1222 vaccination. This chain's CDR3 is CASSYSSPTSNSPLHF. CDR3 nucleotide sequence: TGTGCCAGCAGTTACTCGAGTCCGACGTCAAATTCACCCCTCCACTTT.